The 3 T cell receptor beta chains listed next were all sequenced from one sample in a study of blood T cell repertoires in COVID-19. Here immunoSEQ multiplex PCR was the method, and the copy in TCRdb shows in-frame clones only, minus some. The data hold 60,000 to 80,000 clones, with 80% to 90% observed a single time. Sequences were obtained from peripheral blood. The receptors originated from a woman aged 55-70 years with COVID-19, enrolled during active disease.

This sequence joins TRBV18 and TRBJ1-6; 9 bases align to TRBD1. This CDR3 comprises 19 residues. Trimming removed 1 base from V and 11 bases from J; junction bases left unmatched: 18. In germline, CDR1 is KGHSH, CDR2 LQKENI. CDR3 loop: CASSPLGRTGVGAAAPLHF. Here the CDR3 DNA reads TGTGCCAGCTCACCACTCGGCAGGACAGGGGTGGGGGCCGCGGCACCCCTCCACTTT.

The gene calls are TRBV19 and TRBJ2-7; 14 bases align to TRBD2. V trimming: 6 bases; J trimming: 5 bases; junction bases outside the gene matches: 3. The V gene's germline CDR1 is LNHDA and CDR2 SQIVND (reference sequence). This CDR3 has 14 residues. The CDR3 sequence is CASRGLAGGHEQYF. Written as DNA, the CDR3 is TGTGCCAGTAGAGGACTAGCGGGAGGCCACGAGCAGTACTTC.

This clone appeared a single time. The J gene is TRBJ1-1, the V gene TRBV11-2; D is unresolved. Germline lookup yields CDR1 SGHAT and CDR2 FQNNGV. The CDR3 spans 11 residues. V was trimmed by 1 base and J by 8 bases, leaving 5 bases between them. Here the CDR3 reads CASSLAQEAFF. DNA for the CDR3: TGTGCCAGCAGCTTAGCACAGGAAGCTTTCTTT.